This passage covers 23 T cell receptor beta chains from one sample sequenced in a study of OX40 agonist ivuxolimab in advanced cancers. The library was built by means of the immunoSEQ multiplex PCR assay. TCRdb holds this immuneACCESS table with in-frame rearrangements only. Some clones are missing; in checked studies, unresolved V genes explain under half, and the rest has no known cause. Within this sample are tens of thousands of clones, with roughly 80% of them counted one time only. Roughly 21% of the sample rests with the top ten. Sequencing was performed on CD4+ or CD8+ T cells sorted from blood, taken in a trial of the OX40 agonist ivuxolimab. Receptors were obtained from an adult with an advanced solid tumor such as melanoma, head and neck, liver or kidney cancer.

The chain carries TRBV7-7 and TRBJ2-1, with 10 bases fitting TRBD2. The CDR3 length is 12 residues. V dropped 11 bases and J dropped 9; count of bases not matched to a gene: 7. CDR1 and CDR2 from the germline V gene are SSHAT and FNYEAQ (reference sequence). The CDR3 protein is CAVIAGGLEQFF. DNA for the CDR3: TGTGCCGTTATAGCGGGGGGCCTTGAGCAGTTCTTC.

This clone was picked up one time. This chain uses TRBV5-6 with TRBJ1-1; D unclear. Germline lookup yields CDR1 SGHDT and CDR2 YYEEEE. V was shortened by 4 bases and J by 1 base, with 8 bases between the two germline ends. The CDR3 is 13 amino acids. The CDR3 nucleotides read TGTGCCAGCAGCCCCGTAGGGAACACTGAAGCTTTCTTT. This codes for CASSPVGNTEAFF. Full variable domain (missing parts from reference TRBV5-6 and TRBJ1-1): DAGVTQSPTHLIKTRGQQVTLRCSPKSGHDTVSWYQQALGQGPQFIFQYYEEEERQRGNFPDRFSGHQFPNYSSELNVNALLLGDSALYLCASSPVGNTEAFFGQGTRLTVV.

This clone occurred once. The CDR3 is CASSEDLGRFHNEQFF. CDR3 coding DNA: TGTGCCAGCAGTGAGGATTTAGGGCGCTTTCACAATGAGCAGTTCTTC. The chain uses TRBV6-4 and TRBJ2-1; D is ambiguous. V was cut by 3 bases and J by 5 bases, with 17 bases left in between. The CDR3 has 16 residues. Germline V lookup: CDR1 MRHNA, CDR2 SNTAGT.

This clone occurred once. This chain joins TRBV7-3 and TRBJ1-1, with 7 nucleotides matching TRBD1. Germline V gene lookup returns CDR1 SGHTA and CDR2 FQGTGA. The CDR3 extends over 15 amino acids. Trimming took 5 bases from V and 4 from J; bases not matched to a gene: 10. The CDR3 DNA reads TGTGCCAGCAGCCCACGACGACAGGGCGCCACTGAAGCTTTCTTT. This codes for CASSPRRQGATEAFF.

The rearrangement links TRBV4-1 to TRBJ1-5, with D unresolved. Trimming shortened V by 6 bases and J by 6 bases, and 15 bases separated the two germline ends. Germline assignment: CDR1 MGHRA and CDR2 YSYEKL. The CDR3 runs to 14 residues. The CDR3 loop is CASRGLGFGQPQHF. The CDR3 nucleotides are TGCGCCAGCAGGGGGTTAGGCTTCGGTCAGCCCCAGCATTTT.

This clone appeared a few times. The CDR3 protein is CASSFLGQNTEAFF. In nucleotides, the CDR3 is TGTGCCAGCAGCTTCCTAGGACAGAACACTGAAGCTTTCTTT. This chain joins TRBV9 and TRBJ1-1; weak D call: TRBD1 (5 bases). CDR3 length: 14 amino acids. The V end lost 4 bases, the J end lost 1 base, and 11 bases lay between the germline ends. The germline gives CDR1 SGDLS, CDR2 YYNGEE.

This clone was found once. The chain recombines TRBV28 with TRBJ2-6; D may be TRBD1 (5 bases). In germline, CDR1 is MDHEN, CDR2 SYDVKM. The CDR3 spans 16 residues. The chain's CDR3 is CAIAGAGHSGANVLTF. Written as DNA, the CDR3 is TGTGCGATTGCTGGGGCCGGACACTCTGGGGCCAACGTCCTGACTTTC. Looking up the rest from reference TRBV28 and TRBJ2-6 gives the full variable domain: DVKVTQSSRYLVKRTGEKVFLECVQDMDHENMFWYRQDPGLGLRLIYFSYDVKMKEKGDIPEGYSVSREKKERFSLILESASTNQTSMYLCAIAGAGHSGANVLTFGAGSRLTVL.

The chain has TRBV9 and TRBJ2-2, with 7 bases matching TRBD2. The V gene end was trimmed by 3 bases and the J gene end by 7 bases; junction bases not matched to a gene: 9. Looked up from germline, CDR1 is SGDLS and CDR2 is YYNGEE. The CDR3 covers 15 residues. CDR3 sequence: CASSALGGGDGELFF. DNA of the CDR3: TGTGCCAGCAGCGCCCTTGGCGGGGGAGACGGGGAGCTGTTTTTT. Supplemented by reference TRBV9 and TRBJ2-2, the full variable domain reads DSGVTQTPKHLITATGQRVTLRCSPRSGDLSVYWYQQSLDQGLQFLIQYYNGEERAKGNILERFSAQQFPDLHSELNLSSLELGDSALYFCASSALGGGDGELFFGEGSRLTVL.

The rearrangement joins TRBV2 to TRBJ2-5, with TRBD2 matching 8 bases. Per germline, CDR1 SNHLY and CDR2 FYNNEI. The V gene end was trimmed by 4 bases and the J gene end by 4 bases; junction bases not matched to a gene: 5. The CDR3 has 14 residues. DNA of the CDR3: TGTGCCAGCAGTGGAGCGGGGGCCGGAGAGACCCAGTACTTC. It specifies CASSGAGAGETQYF.

This sequence joins TRBV10-3 and TRBJ1-5, with D possibly TRBD1 on 6 matching bases. CDR1 is ENHRY and CDR2 is SYGVKD in the germline V gene. This CDR3 spans 13 amino acids. V was pared by 4 bases and J by 4 bases, with 8 bases between. This CDR3 reads CAISVQGNQPQHF. The CDR3 coding sequence is TGTGCCATCAGTGTACAGGGTAATCAGCCCCAGCATTTT.

CDR3: CASRGREGNSPLHF. The CDR3 nucleotides are TGTGCCAGCAGGGGGAGGGAAGGCAATTCACCCCTCCACTTT. The rearrangement joins TRBV2 to TRBJ1-6, with D unclear. The CDR3 sequence is 14 residues long. Germline loops: CDR1 SNHLY, CDR2 FYNNEI. Deletions cut 6 bases from V and 7 bases from J, with 13 bases between.

This sequence joins TRBV6-6 and TRBJ2-1, with D unresolved. The CDR3 is made up of 15 amino acids. Germline V lookup: CDR1 MNHNY, CDR2 SVGAGI (reference sequence). V was pared by 2 bases and J by 7 bases, with 15 bases between. CDR3 sequence reads: CASSYAGVPSNEQFF. In DNA form, the CDR3 reads TGTGCCAGCAGTTACGCTGGGGTTCCCAGTAATGAGCAGTTCTTC.

The chain carries TRBV28 and TRBJ2-3; TRBD2 might be the D (6 bases). The V and J ends lost 5 bases and 1 base respectively, with 13 bases between them. CDR1 is MDHEN and CDR2 is SYDVKM in the germline V gene. This CDR3 contains 15 residues. The CDR3 region has the DNA TGTGCCAGCAGTCCCCCCGGGAGTCGCACAGATACGCAGTATTTT. As protein: CASSPPGSRTDTQYF. Based on the CDR3 plus reference TRBV28 and TRBJ2-3, the full variable domain is DVKVTQSSRYLVKRTGEKVFLECVQDMDHENMFWYRQDPGLGLRLIYFSYDVKMKEKGDIPEGYSVSREKKERFSLILESASTNQTSMYLCASSPPGSRTDTQYFGPGTRLTVL.

The chain combines TRBV19 with TRBJ2-1; the match to TRBD2 covers 14 bases. The V and J ends lost 7 bases and 0 bases, in that order; junction bases with no gene match: 5. The CDR3 length is 17 residues. The germline gives CDR1 LNHDA, CDR2 SQIVND (reference sequence). The DNA of the CDR3 is TGTGCCAGTAAGGGGACTAGCGGGGGTTACTCCTACAATGAGCAGTTCTTC. Amino acid sequence: CASKGTSGGYSYNEQFF.

The rearrangement joins TRBV18 to TRBJ2-5, with 7 bases that match TRBD2. V lost 2 bases, J lost 1 base, and 4 bases stayed unmatched. The CDR3 spans 15 residues. From germline, CDR1 is KGHSH and CDR2 LQKENI. The CDR3 reads CASSPLRGSQETQYF. CDR3 in DNA: TGTGCCAGCTCACCATTGCGGGGGTCCCAAGAGACCCAGTACTTC.

The CDR3 DNA reads as TGCGCCAGCAGGGCTAGCGGGCCCCCGAACACCGGGGAGCTGTTTTTT. This codes for CASRASGPPNTGELFF. The chain recombines TRBV5-1 with TRBJ2-2, with 8 bases that match TRBD2. Germline-derived CDR1 and CDR2 are SGHRS and YFSETQ. CDR3 length: 16 residues. V gave up 5 bases and J gave up 0 bases; unmatched junction bases: 6.

This rearrangement joins TRBV5-6 to TRBJ1-3; D not certain. Germline V gene sequence: CDR1 SGHDT, CDR2 YYEEEE. This CDR3 contains 15 residues. Trimming shortened V by 0 bases and J by 0 bases, and 7 bases separated the two germline ends. In DNA, the CDR3 is TGTGCCAGCAGCTTGGGACCACGCTCTGGAAACACCATATATTTT. Protein product: CASSLGPRSGNTIYF.

The chain carries TRBV5-1 and TRBJ2-7; 9 positions agree with TRBD2. The CDR3 is 15 residues long. The J segment lost 4 bases and the V segment lost 4 bases, leaving 9 bases of the junction unmatched. Germline CDR1 SGHRS, CDR2 YFSETQ. The CDR3 nucleotides read TGCGCCAGCAGCGAAATTAGCGGGAGTGTTTACGAGCAGTACTTC. Amino acid sequence: CASSEISGSVYEQYF.

V usage is TRBV30 and J usage is TRBJ1-4; D is possibly TRBD1 (6 bases). CDR1 is GTSNPN, CDR2 SVGIG, per germline (reference sequence). The length of the CDR3 is 21 residues. The germline V and J ends were trimmed by 0 bases and 0 bases, with 26 bases remaining between them. The CDR3 DNA is TGTGCCTGGAGTGTACCCCGCGACAGGTGGCCTGTAGGTGCAACTAATGAAAAACTGTTTTTT. Translated, it gives CAWSVPRDRWPVGATNEKLFF.

V gene TRBV11-2 combines with J gene TRBJ1-3, with 8 positions matching TRBD1. J gave up 4 bases and V 3 bases, and 8 bases lay outside the gene matches. The germline V gene has CDR1 SGHAT and CDR2 FQNNGV. This CDR3 contains 16 residues. The CDR3 DNA sequence: TGTGCCAGCAGCTTCTCACGGGACAGGACGGGAAACACCATATATTTT. Translation gives CASSFSRDRTGNTIYF.

The chain links TRBV19 to TRBJ2-7; no clear D. CDR3 length: 13 residues. V was pared by 5 bases and J by 2 bases, with 10 bases between. CDR1 is LNHDA, CDR2 SQIVND, per germline (reference sequence). DNA for the CDR3: TGTGCCAGTAGTGATGGGCTCACCTACGAGCAGTACTTC. Protein: CASSDGLTYEQYF.

The CDR3 DNA reads as TGTGCCAGCAGCCCCCAGCCCTCTGGAAACACCATATATTTT. Its translation: CASSPQPSGNTIYF. The V and J genes are TRBV7-2 and TRBJ1-3, with D uncertain. The CDR3 covers 14 residues. Germline assignment: CDR1 SGHTA and CDR2 FQGNSA. V lost 5 bases and J lost 0, with 8 bases in between. Drawing the rest from reference TRBV7-2 and TRBJ1-3, the complete variable domain is GAGVSQSPSNKVTEKGKDVELRCDPISGHTALYWYRQSLGQGLEFLIYFQGNSAPDKSGLPSDRFSAERTGGSVSTLTIQRTQQEDSAVYLCASSPQPSGNTIYFGEGSWLTVV.

This clone was observed a single time. The chain employs TRBV4-1 and TRBJ2-1, with 8 bases identical to TRBD2. The germline CDR1 and CDR2 sequences are MGHRA and YSYEKL. The junction had 7 bases not matched to a gene; V was cut back by 0 bases and J by 6 bases. The CDR3 is 16 residues long. Here the CDR3 DNA reads TGCGCCAGCAGCCAAGATCCAGCGGGGGCCTCCAATGAGCAGTTCTTC. It codes for CASSQDPAGASNEQFF.